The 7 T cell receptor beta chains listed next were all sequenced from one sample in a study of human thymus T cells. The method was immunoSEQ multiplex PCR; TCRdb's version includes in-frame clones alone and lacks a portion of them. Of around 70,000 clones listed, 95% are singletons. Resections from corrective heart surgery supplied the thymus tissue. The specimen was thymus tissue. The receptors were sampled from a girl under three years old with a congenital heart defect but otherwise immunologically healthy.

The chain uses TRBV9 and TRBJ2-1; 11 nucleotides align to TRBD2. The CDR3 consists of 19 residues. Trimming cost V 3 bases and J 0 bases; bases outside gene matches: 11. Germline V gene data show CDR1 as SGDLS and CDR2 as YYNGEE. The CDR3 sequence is CASSAMGLAEMGSYNEQFF. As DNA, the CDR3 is TGTGCCAGCAGCGCAATGGGACTAGCGGAAATGGGCTCCTACAATGAGCAGTTCTTC.

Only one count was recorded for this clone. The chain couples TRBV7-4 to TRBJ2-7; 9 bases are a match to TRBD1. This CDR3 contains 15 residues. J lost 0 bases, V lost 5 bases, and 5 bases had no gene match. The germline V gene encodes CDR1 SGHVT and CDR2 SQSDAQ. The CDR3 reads CASSRDRGSSYEQYF. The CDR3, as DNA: TGTGCCAGCAGCAGAGACAGGGGGAGCTCCTACGAGCAGTACTTC.

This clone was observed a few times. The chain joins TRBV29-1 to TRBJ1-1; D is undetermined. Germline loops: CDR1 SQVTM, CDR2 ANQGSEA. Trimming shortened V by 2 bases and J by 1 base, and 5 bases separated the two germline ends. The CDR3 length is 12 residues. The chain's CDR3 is CSVERSNTEAFF. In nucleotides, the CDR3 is TGCAGCGTTGAACGGTCGAACACTGAAGCTTTCTTT.

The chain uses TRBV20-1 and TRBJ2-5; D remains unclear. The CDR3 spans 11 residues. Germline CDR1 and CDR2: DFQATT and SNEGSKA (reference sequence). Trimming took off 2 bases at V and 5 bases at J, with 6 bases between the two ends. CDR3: CSARLQETQYF. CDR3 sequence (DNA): TGCAGTGCTAGACTACAGGAGACCCAGTACTTC.

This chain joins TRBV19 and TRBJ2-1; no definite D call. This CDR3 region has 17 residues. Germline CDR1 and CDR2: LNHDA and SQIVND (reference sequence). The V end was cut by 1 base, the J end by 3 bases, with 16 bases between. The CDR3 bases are TGTGCCAGTAGTATAGCTTTAGGTGGTCAAGACTACAATGAGCAGTTCTTC. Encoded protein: CASSIALGGQDYNEQFF.

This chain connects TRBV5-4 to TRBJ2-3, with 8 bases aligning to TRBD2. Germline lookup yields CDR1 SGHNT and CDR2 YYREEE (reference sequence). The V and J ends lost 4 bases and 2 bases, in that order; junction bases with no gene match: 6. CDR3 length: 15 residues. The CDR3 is CASSLGLGDTDTQYF. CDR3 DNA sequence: TGTGCCAGCAGCCTGGGACTAGGAGACACAGATACGCAGTATTTT.

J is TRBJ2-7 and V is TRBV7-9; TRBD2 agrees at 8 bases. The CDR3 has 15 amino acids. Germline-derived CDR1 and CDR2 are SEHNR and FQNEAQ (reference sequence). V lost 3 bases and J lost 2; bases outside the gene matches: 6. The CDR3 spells CASSFSREVPYEQYF. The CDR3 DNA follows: TGTGCCAGCAGCTTTTCGCGGGAGGTCCCCTACGAGCAGTACTTC.